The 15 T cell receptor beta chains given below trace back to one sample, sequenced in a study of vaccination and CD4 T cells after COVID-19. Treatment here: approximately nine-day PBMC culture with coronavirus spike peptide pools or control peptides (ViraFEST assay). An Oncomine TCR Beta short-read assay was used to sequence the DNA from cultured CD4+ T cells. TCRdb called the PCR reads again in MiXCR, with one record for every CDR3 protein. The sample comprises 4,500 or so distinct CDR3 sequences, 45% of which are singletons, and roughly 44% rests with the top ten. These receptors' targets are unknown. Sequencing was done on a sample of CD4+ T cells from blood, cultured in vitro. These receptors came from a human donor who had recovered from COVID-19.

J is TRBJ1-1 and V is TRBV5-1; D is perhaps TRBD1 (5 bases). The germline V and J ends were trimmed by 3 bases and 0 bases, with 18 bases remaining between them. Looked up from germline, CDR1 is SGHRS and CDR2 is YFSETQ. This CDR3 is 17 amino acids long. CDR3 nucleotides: TGCGCCAGCAGCTCGAATTTGGGGGGGTCCATGAACACTGAAGCTTTCTTT. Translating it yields CASSSNLGGSMNTEAFF.

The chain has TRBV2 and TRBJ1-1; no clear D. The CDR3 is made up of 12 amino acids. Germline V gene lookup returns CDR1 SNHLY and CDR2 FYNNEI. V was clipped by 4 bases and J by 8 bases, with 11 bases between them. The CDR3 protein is CASSVGPGEAFF. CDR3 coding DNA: TGTGCCAGCAGTGTCGGACCCGGGGAAGCTTTCTTT.

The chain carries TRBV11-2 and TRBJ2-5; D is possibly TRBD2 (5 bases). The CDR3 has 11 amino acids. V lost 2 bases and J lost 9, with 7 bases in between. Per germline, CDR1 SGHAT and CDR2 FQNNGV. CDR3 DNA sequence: TGTGCCAGCAGCTTATACGGGGCCCAGTACTTC. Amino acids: CASSLYGAQYF.

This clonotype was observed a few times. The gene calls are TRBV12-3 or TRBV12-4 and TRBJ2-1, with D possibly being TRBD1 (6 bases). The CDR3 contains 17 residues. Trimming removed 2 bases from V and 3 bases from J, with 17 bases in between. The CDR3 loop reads CASSLKQWAGDYNEQFF. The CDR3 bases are TGTGCCAGCAGTTTAAAGCAATGGGCAGGGGACTACAATGAGCAGTTCTTC.

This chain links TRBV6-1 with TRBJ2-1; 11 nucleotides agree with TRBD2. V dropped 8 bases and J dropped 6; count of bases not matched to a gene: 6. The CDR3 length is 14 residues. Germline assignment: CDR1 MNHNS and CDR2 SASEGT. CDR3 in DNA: TGTGCCAGCTCCGGGACTAGCGGTTCCAATGAGCAGTTCTTC. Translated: CASSGTSGSNEQFF.

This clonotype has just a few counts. The CDR3 region has the DNA TGCAGTGCTACTCCGGGACAGGCCTCCTATGGCTACACCTTC. Protein product: CSATPGQASYGYTF. V and J are TRBV20-1 and TRBJ1-2; 8 bases match TRBD1. Trimming cost V 4 bases and J 4 bases; bases outside gene matches: 8. The CDR3 runs to 14 residues. Per germline, CDR1 DFQATT and CDR2 SNEGSKA (reference sequence).

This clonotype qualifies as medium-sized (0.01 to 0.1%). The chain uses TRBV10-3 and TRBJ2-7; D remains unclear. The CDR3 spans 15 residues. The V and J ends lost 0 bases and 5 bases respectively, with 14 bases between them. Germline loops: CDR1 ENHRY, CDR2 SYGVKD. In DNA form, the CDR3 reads TGTGCCATCAGTGAGTCGAGGACCGTAGGCGACGAGCAGTACTTC. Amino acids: CAISESRTVGDEQYF.

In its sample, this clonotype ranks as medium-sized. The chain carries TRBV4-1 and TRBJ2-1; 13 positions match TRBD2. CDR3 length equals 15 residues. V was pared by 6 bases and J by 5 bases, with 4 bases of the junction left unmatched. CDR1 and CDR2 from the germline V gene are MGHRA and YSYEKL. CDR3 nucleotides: TGCGCCAGCAGACAGGGACTAGCGGGGAACAATGAGCAGTTCTTC. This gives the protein CASRQGLAGNNEQFF.

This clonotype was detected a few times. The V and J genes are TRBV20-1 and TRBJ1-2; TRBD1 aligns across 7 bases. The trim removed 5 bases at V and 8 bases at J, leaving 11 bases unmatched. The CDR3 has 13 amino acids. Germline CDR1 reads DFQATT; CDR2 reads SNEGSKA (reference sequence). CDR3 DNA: TGCAGTGCTGGCTCCCCAGGGGGGCGCGGCTACACCTTC. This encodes CSAGSPGGRGYTF.

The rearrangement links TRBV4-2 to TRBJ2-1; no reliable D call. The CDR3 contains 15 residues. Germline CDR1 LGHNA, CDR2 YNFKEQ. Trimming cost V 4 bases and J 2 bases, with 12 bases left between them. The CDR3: CASSRERTAYNEQFF. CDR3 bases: TGTGCCAGCAGCCGTGAACGTACTGCCTACAATGAGCAGTTCTTC.

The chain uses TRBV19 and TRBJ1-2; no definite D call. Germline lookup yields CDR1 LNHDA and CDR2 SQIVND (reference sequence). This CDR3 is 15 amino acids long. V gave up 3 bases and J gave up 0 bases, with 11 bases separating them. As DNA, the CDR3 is TGTGCCAGTAGTATTGTCGACGGACCTAACTATGGCTACACCTTC. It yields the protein CASSIVDGPNYGYTF. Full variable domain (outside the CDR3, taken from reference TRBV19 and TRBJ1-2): DGGITQSPKYLFRKEGQNVTLSCEQNLNHDAMYWYRQDPGQGLRLIYYSQIVNDFQKGDIAEGYSVSREKKESFPLTVTSAQKNPTAFYLCASSIVDGPNYGYTFGSGTRLTVV.

CDR3 in amino acids: CASRISGGAFF. For the CDR3, the DNA is TGTGCCAGCAGGATTTCAGGTGGAGCTTTCTTT. V is TRBV12-3 or TRBV12-4 and J is TRBJ1-1; no clear D gene. The CDR3 totals 11 residues. Trimming removed 6 bases from V and 10 bases from J, with 12 bases in between.

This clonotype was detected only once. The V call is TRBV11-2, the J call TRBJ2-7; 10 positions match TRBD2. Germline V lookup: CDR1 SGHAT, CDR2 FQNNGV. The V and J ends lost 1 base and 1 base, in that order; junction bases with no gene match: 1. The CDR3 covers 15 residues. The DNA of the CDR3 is TGTGCCAGCAGCTTAGTACTAGCGGGATCCTACGAGCAGTACTTC. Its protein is CASSLVLAGSYEQYF.

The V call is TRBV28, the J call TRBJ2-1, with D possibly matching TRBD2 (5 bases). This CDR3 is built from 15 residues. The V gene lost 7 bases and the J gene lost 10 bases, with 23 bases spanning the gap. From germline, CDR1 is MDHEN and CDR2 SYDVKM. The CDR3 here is CASTQPGSGMREQFF. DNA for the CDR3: TGTGCCAGCACCCAGCCGGGATCTGGAATGAGGGAGCAGTTCTTC.

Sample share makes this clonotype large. CDR3 coding DNA: TGTGCCAGCAGCTCGCAGTCCCGCAACGAGCAGTACTTC. It specifies CASSSQSRNEQYF. The V gene is TRBV11-3, the J gene TRBJ2-7; D gene unclear. The CDR3 is 13 residues long. Germline lookup yields CDR1 SGHNT and CDR2 YENEEA. The germline V and J ends were trimmed by 4 bases and 5 bases, with 12 bases remaining between them.